A single sample is the source of the 3 T cell receptor beta chains below, sequenced in a study of blood T cell repertoires in COVID-19. Sequencing was performed with immunoSEQ multiplex PCR; in TCRdb, only in-frame clones are kept and a portion is missing. Of around 270,000 clones in the sample, around 89% were seen once. What was sequenced was peripheral blood. These receptors originate from a man between 35 and 55 years old with acute or convalescent COVID-19.

This chain links TRBV6-6 with TRBJ1-6; 7 bases map to TRBD1. CDR3 length: 14 amino acids. Germline assignment: CDR1 MNHNY and CDR2 SVGAGI (reference sequence). After removal of 8 bases from V and 2 bases from J, the junction contained 3 bases not matched to a gene. The CDR3 spells CASRQGPYNSPLHF. In DNA form, the CDR3 reads TGTGCCAGCCGACAGGGACCCTATAATTCACCCCTCCACTTT.

The V gene is TRBV6-6, the J gene TRBJ1-2; 7 bases agree with TRBD1. Germline loops: CDR1 MNHNY, CDR2 SVGAGI (reference sequence). The CDR3 length is 17 residues. Trimming cost V 5 bases and J 2 bases; bases outside gene matches: 14. DNA for the CDR3: TGTGCCAGCAGTCCCTATTTTCCGACAGGGAAAAACTATGGCTACACCTTC. Translating gives CASSPYFPTGKNYGYTF.

The CDR3 sequence is CASSLQGSPNNSPLHF. In nucleotides, the CDR3 is TGTGCCAGCAGTTTACAGGGGAGTCCAAACAATTCACCCCTCCACTTT. This rearrangement joins TRBV2 to TRBJ1-6, with 7 bases that match TRBD1. The V segment lost 5 bases and the J segment 7 bases; nucleotides outside the gene matches: 11. The CDR3 consists of 16 residues. Looked up from germline, CDR1 is SNHLY and CDR2 is FYNNEI.